Listed below are T cell receptor beta chains from one sample, sequenced in a study of vaccination and CD4 T cells after COVID-19. One entry per CDR3 protein results from TCRdb running MiXCR on the PCR reads. The data contain 7,000 to 8,000 distinct CDR3 sequences, over 60% of them singletons. These receptors' antigens are unknown. Material for sequencing was CD4+ T cells from blood, cultured in vitro. The receptors here all came from a human donor who had recovered from COVID-19. CDR3s include the opening cysteine and the closing phenylalanine or tryptophan. The D gene is left open where the match is weak. The listing skips clone size in some rows; elsewhere it reads once, few, many or a size class.

V gene	clone size	J gene	D gene	CDR3 DNA	CDR3 protein
TRBV20-1	few	TRBJ2-1	TRBD2	TGCAGTGCTGCCGGGACTAGCGGTGAGCAGTTCTTC	CSAAGTSGEQFF
TRBV25-1	-	TRBJ2-3	-	TGTGCCAGCAGTGAGACCAAGGGAGATACGCAGTATTTT	CASSETKGDTQYF
TRBV20-1	once	TRBJ1-2	-	TGCAGTGCTAGAGATCGGCTGGGCCGTTCTCATGGCTACACCTTC	CSARDRLGRSHGYTF
TRBV19	-	TRBJ1-1	-	TGTGCCAGTAGTATAAGGGGCGGGAACACTGAAGCTTTCTTT	CASSIRGGNTEAFF
TRBV20-1	few	TRBJ2-1	TRBD2	TGCAGTGCTCTAGAAGGGGGACTAGGCAGCAATGAGCAGTTCTTC	CSALEGGLGSNEQFF
TRBV2	-	TRBJ1-2	TRBD1	TGTGCCAGCCAGCCCGGGACAGAGTATGGCTACACCTTC	CASQPGTEYGYTF
TRBV20-1	-	TRBJ2-3	TRBD2	TGCAGTGCCCACTCAGCGGGGGGATCCACAGATACGCAGTATTTT	CSAHSAGGSTDTQYF
TRBV12-3/TRBV12-4	-	TRBJ1-2	-	TGTGCCAGCAGTTTGGAGGGAATAGACTATGGCTACACCTTC	CASSLEGIDYGYTF
TRBV6-1	-	TRBJ2-1	TRBD1	TGTGCCAGCAGGGGGACAGGGTCCTACAATGAGCAGTTCTTC	CASRGTGSYNEQFF
TRBV29-1	-	TRBJ2-7	TRBD1	TGCAGCGTTTTCGGGACAGGGCCACTTCAGTACTTC	CSVFGTGPLQYF
TRBV20-1	-	TRBJ1-1	-	TGCAGCGCTGTTCAGGGCTGGGACACTGAAGCTTTCTTT	CSAVQGWDTEAFF
TRBV6-2/TRBV6-3	-	TRBJ1-1	-	TGTGCCAGCAGACAACGGGGGGCTGGGTTATGGGCTTTCTTT	CASRQRGAGLWAFF
TRBV20-1	-	TRBJ1-6	TRBD1	TGCAGTGCTAGAGGTCAGGGGGCCGGGAATTCACCCCTCCACTTT	CSARGQGAGNSPLHF
TRBV7-2	-	TRBJ1-6	-	TGTGCCAGCGCATGGGGAGGGGTTCATAATTCACCCCTCCACTTT	CASAWGGVHNSPLHF
TRBV20-1	few	TRBJ2-5	TRBD2	TGCAGTGGGGCTAGCGGGGGGGAAGAGACCCAGTACTTC	CSGASGGEETQYF
TRBV5-1	-	TRBJ2-3	TRBD1	TGCGCCAGCAGACCCGGGACAGGGTCCCCCACAGATACGCAGTATTTT	CASRPGTGSPTDTQYF
TRBV2	-	TRBJ1-1	-	TGTGCCATCACCTTTACAGGACCCATGAACACTGAAGCTTTCTTT	CAITFTGPMNTEAFF
TRBV2	-	TRBJ1-6	TRBD1	TGTGCCAGCAGTGAGCGGACAGGGCTGACGAATTCACCCCTCCACTTT	CASSERTGLTNSPLHF
TRBV29-1	once	TRBJ2-3	TRBD2	TGCAGCGGGGGACTAGGGGATACGCAGTATTTT	CSGGLGDTQYF
TRBV20-1	-	TRBJ1-3	-	TGCAGTGTTGCGGGGCATCTCTCTGGAAACACCATATATTTT	CSVAGHLSGNTIYF
TRBV7-2	-	TRBJ2-2	-	TGTGCCAGCAGCTTAGGCGGGCCCGCGAACACCGGGGAGCTGTTTTTT	CASSLGGPANTGELFF
TRBV7-9	few	TRBJ1-1	-	TGTGCCAGCAGCTTCGGGAACACTGAAGCTTTCTTT	CASSFGNTEAFF
TRBV7-2	-	TRBJ2-2	-	TGTGCCAGCAGCTGGGGGGACCCCACCGGGGAGCTGTTTTTT	CASSWGDPTGELFF
TRBV29-1	-	TRBJ1-2	-	TGCAGCGCGACCGGGCAGCTTAACTATGGCTACACCTTC	CSATGQLNYGYTF
TRBV20-1	-	TRBJ2-7	TRBD2	TGCAGTGCTAGGGTTACCGAAGCGGGGGGATCCTACGAGCAGTACTTC	CSARVTEAGGSYEQYF
TRBV5-8	once	TRBJ1-6	-	TGTGCCAGCAGCTTGGCCGTCGCCCGCGGGAATAATTCACCCCTCCACTTT	CASSLAVARGNNSPLHF
TRBV30	large	TRBJ1-2	-	TGTGCCTGGAGTCCCGGGGCTAACTATGGCTACACCTTC	CAWSPGANYGYTF
TRBV10-3	few	TRBJ2-5	-	TGTGCCATCAGAGACCAGGGGCGCTGGGAGACCCAGTACTTC	CAIRDQGRWETQYF
TRBV7-9	-	TRBJ2-5	TRBD1	TGTGCCAGCAGTTTGGACAGGGGAGCCCAAGAGACCCAGTACTTC	CASSLDRGAQETQYF
TRBV5-1	-	TRBJ2-2	-	TGCGCCAGCAGCTTGGAACTCCCCGGGACCACCGGGGAGCTGTTTTTT	CASSLELPGTTGELFF
TRBV7-2	few	TRBJ2-2	-	TGTGCCAGCAGCTTAGCTGGGCTAGCGCCGAACACCGGGGAGCTGTTTTTT	CASSLAGLAPNTGELFF
TRBV10-2	once	TRBJ2-5	-	TGCGCCAGCAGTGGTCAGGGTTGGGGCCAAGAGACCCAGTACTTC	CASSGQGWGQETQYF
TRBV20-1	-	TRBJ2-1	TRBD2	TGCAGTGGTCTAGCGGGAGGTCGAGGGAATGAGCAGTTCTTC	CSGLAGGRGNEQFF
TRBV19	-	TRBJ1-6	-	TGTGCCAGTAGTCCTCAAGGGGCAGGGAATAATTCACCCCTCCACTTT	CASSPQGAGNNSPLHF
TRBV6-2/TRBV6-3	-	TRBJ2-7	TRBD2	TGTGCCAGCGGGGGGGGCTACGAGCAGTACTTC	CASGGGYEQYF
TRBV5-4	-	TRBJ2-3	TRBD2	TGTGCCAGCAGTAGTAGCGGGGGCCGCACAGATACGCAGTATTTT	CASSSSGGRTDTQYF
TRBV6-2/TRBV6-3	few	TRBJ1-2	-	TGTGCCAGCAGTCTACAGGGTTCTTTCGGCTACACCTTC	CASSLQGSFGYTF
TRBV20-1	-	TRBJ1-5	-	TGCAGTGCTTTAGGGCAGGGTAGAGATCAGCCCCAGCATTTT	CSALGQGRDQPQHF
TRBV6-1	-	TRBJ1-6	-	TGTGCCAGCTCCCAAGGGGGGATCTATAATTCACCCCTCCACTTT	CASSQGGIYNSPLHF
TRBV15	-	TRBJ2-3	-	TGTGCCACCAGCAGAGATGTTTGGGGGGACCCAGTTTCCACAGATACGCAGTATTTT	CATSRDVWGDPVSTDTQYF
TRBV10-3	few	TRBJ2-7	TRBD1	TGTGCCATCAGCTCAATGGGACAGTACTACGAGCAGTACTTC	CAISSMGQYYEQYF
TRBV20-1	-	TRBJ1-1	-	TGCAGTGCTAGAGAAGGGACCATGAACACTGAAGCTTTCTTT	CSAREGTMNTEAFF
TRBV6-4	large	TRBJ1-1	TRBD1	TGTGCCAGCAGTGACGAGAGGGGGACAGATTATCCGAACACTGAAGCTTTCTTT	CASSDERGTDYPNTEAFF
TRBV27	few	TRBJ1-5	TRBD1	TGTGCCAGCAGTCCCCGGGACAGGGGTAGCAATCAGCCCCAGCATTTT	CASSPRDRGSNQPQHF
TRBV24-1	-	TRBJ2-2	TRBD2	TGTGCCACCAGTGATGCCGGGACTACGAACACCGGGGAGCTGTTTTTT	CATSDAGTTNTGELFF